Listed here are 10 T cell receptor beta chains from one sample, sequenced in a study of cytomegalovirus exposure and HLA in healthy donors. Primers: 60 Vbeta forward and 13 Jbeta reverse. Sequenced by immunoSEQ multiplex PCR; TCRdb stores in-frame clones only, minus some. The table lists about 39,000 clones, with around 3.2% in the top ten. The material sequenced was PBMCs. These receptors all come from a woman in her 30s in good health and CMV-seropositive.

J is TRBJ2-1 and V is TRBV5-1, with D possibly being TRBD2 (6 bases). Germline V gene data show CDR1 as SGHRS and CDR2 as YFSETQ. The germline V and J ends were trimmed by 4 bases and 4 bases, with 15 bases remaining between them. This CDR3 spans 15 amino acids. The CDR3 region is CASSTGTQKYNEQFF. The CDR3 nucleotides are TGCGCCAGCAGCACCGGGACTCAGAAGTACAATGAGCAGTTCTTC.

This sequence joins TRBV27 and TRBJ2-2, with no clear D. The CDR3 is 18 residues long. V was shortened by 5 bases and J by 2 bases, with 21 bases between the two germline ends. The germline gives CDR1 MNHEY, CDR2 SMNVEV (reference sequence). The CDR3 here is CASSPQQWRPKNTGELFF. Here the CDR3 DNA reads TGTGCCAGCAGTCCCCAACAGTGGCGACCGAAAAACACCGGGGAGCTGTTTTTT.

The chain employs TRBV28 and TRBJ1-2; the D gene is possibly TRBD1 (5 bases). Germline CDR1 MDHEN, CDR2 SYDVKM. The CDR3 has 14 residues. V was trimmed by 6 bases and J by 3 bases, leaving 14 bases between them. This CDR3 reads CASSSGFRDYGYTF. The CDR3 nucleotides read TGTGCCAGCAGCTCAGGGTTTCGGGACTATGGCTACACCTTC.

The V gene is TRBV27, the J gene TRBJ2-7, with a possible D match to TRBD1 (6 bases). The CDR3 covers 14 residues. V was shortened by 8 bases and J by 4 bases, with 18 bases between the two germline ends. The germline gives CDR1 MNHEY, CDR2 SMNVEV (reference sequence). The CDR3 loop is CASAKGGTLYEQYF. In DNA form, the CDR3 reads TGTGCCAGCGCAAAAGGGGGAACGTTGTACGAGCAGTACTTC.

The chain recombines TRBV7-9 with TRBJ1-3, with unresolved D. Germline V gene sequence: CDR1 SEHNR, CDR2 FQNEAQ (reference sequence). This CDR3 is 15 amino acids long. The germline V and J ends were trimmed by 4 bases and 3 bases, with 13 bases remaining between them. CDR3 DNA sequence: TGTGCCAGCAGCTCCTCCACAGTGGGTGGAAACACCATATATTTT. It yields the protein CASSSSTVGGNTIYF.

The chain has TRBV6-1 and TRBJ2-2, with TRBD2 matching 7 bases. This CDR3 has 13 amino acids. CDR1 and CDR2 from the germline V gene are MNHNS and SASEGT. V lost 5 bases, J lost 4 bases, and 1 base stayed unmatched. CDR3 sequence: CASSSGGTGELFF. The CDR3 DNA sequence: TGTGCCAGCAGTTCGGGGGGCACCGGGGAGCTGTTTTTT.

Concerning this clone: At one boundary the junction diverges from the germline segment, which might be a read error. Other DNA sequences of this sample code for an identical CDR3. This chain uses TRBV7-9 with TRBJ1-3; D uncertain. Looked up from germline, CDR1 is SEHNR and CDR2 is FQNEAQ (reference sequence). This CDR3 spans 15 amino acids. In nucleotides, the CDR3 is TGCGCCAGCCTGCAGGATGGGAGCTCTGGAAACACCATATATTTT. This encodes CASLQDGSSGNTIYF.

This chain uses TRBV6-4 with TRBJ2-3, with D possibly matching TRBD1 (5 bases). This CDR3 has 14 amino acids. V lost 2 bases and J 1 base, leaving 7 bases between the germline ends. The germline CDR1 and CDR2 sequences are MRHNA and SNTAGT. The CDR3 DNA reads as TGTGCCAGCAGTGACGGGGCGGGCACAGATACGCAGTATTTT. Residues: CASSDGAGTDTQYF.

This chain joins TRBV5-1 and TRBJ1-2; weak D call: TRBD1 (6 bases). Germline values: CDR1 SGHRS, CDR2 YFSETQ. CDR3 length equals 14 residues. V lost 2 bases and J lost 5, with 13 bases in between. Here the CDR3 DNA reads TGCGCCAGCAGCTTCCCAGGGCAGGGGTATGGCTACACCTTC. It yields the protein CASSFPGQGYGYTF.

The chain uses TRBV18 and TRBJ1-5; D is ambiguous. The V gene's germline CDR1 is KGHSH and CDR2 LQKENI. Trimming pared 2 bases from V and 6 bases from J, leaving 14 bases between. The CDR3 contains 15 residues. The CDR3 region has the DNA TGTGCCAGCTCACCATCGGGGAGCAGAGTTCAGCCCCAGCATTTT. This codes for CASSPSGSRVQPQHF.